What follows are 3 T cell receptor beta chains derived from one specimen sequenced in a study of T cells in Graves' hyperthyroidism and ophthalmopathy. RNA transcripts provided the source from which TCR beta CDR3 regions were amplified. The HTBI primer set served for first-round RT-PCR of the TCR CDR3. TCRdb itself ran the multiplex PCR reads through MiXCR, one entry per CDR3 protein. This table holds some 250,000 distinct CDR3 sequences, over 12% found once. Sequencing was carried out using blood. The source of these receptors is a woman aged 45-65 years with Graves' hyperthyroidism that later progressed to Graves' ophthalmopathy.

A note on this clonotype: Its ends do not fully match the called genes, so a read error is possible. The chain carries TRBV6-5 and TRBJ1-1, with no clear D. Germline V gives CDR1 MNHEY, CDR2 SVGAGI. The CDR3 spans 15 residues. In nucleotides, the CDR3 is TGTGCCAGCAGTTACTCTAGGACGGAGAACGCTGAAGCTTTCTTT. The encoded protein is CASSYSRTENAEAFF.

The J gene is TRBJ1-1, the V gene TRBV11-2, with 10 bases aligning to TRBD1. Germline V lookup: CDR1 SGHAT, CDR2 FQNNGV. The CDR3 covers 14 residues. Losses at the gene ends were 8 bases for V and 2 bases for J; bases not matched to a gene: 5. CDR3 nucleotides: TGTGCCAGCGAACGGACAGGGGGAAACACTGAAGCTTTCTTT. This sequence encodes CASERTGGNTEAFF. The full variable domain, completed using reference TRBV11-2 and TRBJ1-1, is EAGVAQSPRYKIIEKRQSVAFWCNPISGHATLYWYQQILGQGPKLLIQFQNNGVVDDSQLPKDRFSAERLKGVDSTLKIQPAKLEDSAVYLCASERTGGNTEAFFGQGTRLTVV.

Notes on this clonotype: This may be a read error: a much more frequent sequence differs by one nucleotide. The V gene is TRBV11-3, the J gene TRBJ2-1; D not certain. The germline V and J ends were trimmed by 0 bases and 7 bases, with 7 bases remaining between them. CDR1 SGHNT and CDR2 YENEEA come from the germline V gene. The CDR3 sequence is 13 residues long. CDR3 in DNA: TGTGCCAGCAGCTTAGATCAATTTAATGAGCAGTTCTTC. Protein product: CASSLDQFNEQFF.